This is a list of T cell receptor beta chains from one sample in a study of T cell responses to AZD1222 COVID-19 vaccine. Libraries were prepared by immunoSEQ multiplex PCR; TCRdb keeps only in-frame clonotypes and omits some of them. This table has approximately 110,000 clones, roughly nine tenths appearing once. The sample in question was peripheral blood, obtained on day 0 of AZD1222 vaccination. The receptor set was obtained from an adult in good health. Both conserved end residues are part of each CDR3. A D gene is named only where the DNA matches it firmly. Size is omitted from some rows. Given values are once, few, many or a class for expanded clones.

d_gene: TRBD1
j_gene: TRBJ2-7
abundance: once
v_gene: TRBV6-5
CDR3nt: TGTGCCAGCAGTTGGGACAGCTCCTACGAGCAGTACTTC
CDR3aa: CASSWDSSYEQYF

d_gene: TRBD1
j_gene: TRBJ2-7
abundance: once
v_gene: TRBV3-1/TRBV3-2
CDR3nt: TGTGCCAGCAGCCAGCCGGGACAGGGCTCCTACGAGCAGTACTTC
CDR3aa: CASSQPGQGSYEQYF

d_gene: .
j_gene: TRBJ2-6
abundance: .
v_gene: TRBV11-2
CDR3nt: TGTGCCAGCAGCTTAACAGGGACTGGGGCCAACGTCCTGACTTTC
CDR3aa: CASSLTGTGANVLTF

d_gene: .
j_gene: TRBJ2-7
abundance: .
v_gene: TRBV15
CDR3nt: TGTGCCACCAGCAGCGGGACGTCCACTTCCTACGAGCAGTACTTC
CDR3aa: CATSSGTSTSYEQYF

d_gene: .
j_gene: TRBJ1-2
abundance: once
v_gene: TRBV19
CDR3nt: TGTGCCAGTAGCTCCTATAGCTACACCTTC
CDR3aa: CASSSYSYTF

d_gene: .
j_gene: TRBJ1-2
abundance: once
v_gene: TRBV7-9
CDR3nt: TGTGCCAGCAGCTTAGCAGGGGCTGTGGGCTACACCTTC
CDR3aa: CASSLAGAVGYTF

d_gene: .
j_gene: TRBJ1-4
abundance: .
v_gene: TRBV21-1
CDR3nt: TGTGCCAGCAGCAAAGCTGAAGGTGCCCCGGGGGAAAAACTGTTTTTT
CDR3aa: CASSKAEGAPGEKLFF

d_gene: .
j_gene: TRBJ2-7
abundance: once
v_gene: TRBV5-1
CDR3nt: TGCGCCAGCAGCTTGGATCCCAGCTCCTACGAGCAGTACTTC
CDR3aa: CASSLDPSSYEQYF

d_gene: TRBD1
j_gene: TRBJ2-4
abundance: .
v_gene: TRBV10-3
CDR3nt: TGTGCCATCAGTGATCGCGTGGGACAGGGTGGAGACATTCAGTACTTC
CDR3aa: CAISDRVGQGGDIQYF

d_gene: TRBD2
j_gene: TRBJ2-7
abundance: .
v_gene: TRBV9
CDR3nt: TGTGCCAGCAGCGTAGAAGCGGGGGGTTCCTACGAGCAGTACTTC
CDR3aa: CASSVEAGGSYEQYF

d_gene: .
j_gene: TRBJ2-3
abundance: .
v_gene: TRBV19
CDR3nt: TGTGCCAGTACCCCCCGGCAGGGGCAAGGCACAGATACGCAGTATTTT
CDR3aa: CASTPRQGQGTDTQYF

d_gene: TRBD1
j_gene: TRBJ1-2
abundance: .
v_gene: TRBV19
CDR3nt: TGTGCCAGTAGTACTTGGCCCGGGACAGGAGCGAACTATGGCTACACCTTC
CDR3aa: CASSTWPGTGANYGYTF

d_gene: .
j_gene: TRBJ1-5
abundance: .
v_gene: TRBV11-2
CDR3nt: TGTGCCAGCAGCTTAGATGGGGCAGAGGCGAGCAATCAGCCCCAGCATTTT
CDR3aa: CASSLDGAEASNQPQHF

d_gene: TRBD1
j_gene: TRBJ2-1
abundance: .
v_gene: TRBV9
CDR3nt: TGTGCCAGCAGCGACACCAGGGGGCTCTCCTACAATGAGCAGTTCTTC
CDR3aa: CASSDTRGLSYNEQFF

d_gene: .
j_gene: TRBJ1-1
abundance: .
v_gene: TRBV7-2
CDR3nt: TGTGCCAGCAGCTCGGGGGGCTCCCGCAAAGCTTTCTTT
CDR3aa: CASSSGGSRKAFF

d_gene: .
j_gene: TRBJ2-3
abundance: .
v_gene: TRBV15
CDR3nt: TGTGCCACCAGCAGAGATCTAGGGGAGTCAGATACGCAGTATTTT
CDR3aa: CATSRDLGESDTQYF

d_gene: .
j_gene: TRBJ1-5
abundance: .
v_gene: TRBV27
CDR3nt: TGTGCCAGCAGTTTAGGCAGGGGTCGTCAGCCCCAGCATTTT
CDR3aa: CASSLGRGRQPQHF

d_gene: .
j_gene: TRBJ1-1
abundance: .
v_gene: TRBV6-1
CDR3nt: TGTGCCAGCAGTGGAGGTTCAGGAGGCGGGAACACTGAAGCTTTCTTT
CDR3aa: CASSGGSGGGNTEAFF

d_gene: TRBD1
j_gene: TRBJ1-2
abundance: .
v_gene: TRBV5-6
CDR3nt: TGTGCCAGCAGCTTGGGACGACAGGGGGTCTATGGCTACACCTTC
CDR3aa: CASSLGRQGVYGYTF

d_gene: TRBD2
j_gene: TRBJ2-7
abundance: .
v_gene: TRBV28
CDR3nt: TGTGCCAGCAGTTTAGCTAGCGGGAGTAACTACGAGCAGTACTTC
CDR3aa: CASSLASGSNYEQYF

d_gene: .
j_gene: TRBJ1-5
abundance: .
v_gene: TRBV18
CDR3nt: TGTGCCAGCTCAATCACGTCGGGGGAACAGCCCCAGCATTTT
CDR3aa: CASSITSGEQPQHF

d_gene: .
j_gene: TRBJ1-2
abundance: .
v_gene: TRBV6-4
CDR3nt: TGTGCCAGCAGTGACCAGTACGGCTACACCTTC
CDR3aa: CASSDQYGYTF

d_gene: TRBD2
j_gene: TRBJ2-3
abundance: .
v_gene: TRBV27
CDR3nt: TGTGCCAGCAGTTTAACTAGCGAGTTCACAGATACGCAGTATTTT
CDR3aa: CASSLTSEFTDTQYF

d_gene: .
j_gene: TRBJ1-5
abundance: .
v_gene: TRBV21-1
CDR3nt: TGTGCCAGCAGCCAGACAGTAAGCAATCAGCCCCAGCATTTT
CDR3aa: CASSQTVSNQPQHF

d_gene: TRBD1
j_gene: TRBJ1-2
abundance: .
v_gene: TRBV9
CDR3nt: TGTGCCAGCAGCACTAACCGGGACAGCTACTCGGGGTACACCTTC
CDR3aa: CASSTNRDSYSGYTF

d_gene: TRBD1
j_gene: TRBJ1-2
abundance: .
v_gene: TRBV12-3/TRBV12-4
CDR3nt: TGTGCCAGCAGTTTAGGGACAGGGGATGGCTACACCTTC
CDR3aa: CASSLGTGDGYTF

d_gene: TRBD1
j_gene: TRBJ1-1
abundance: .
v_gene: TRBV27
CDR3nt: TGTGCCAGCAGCCTTGGACAGGGGTATACTGAAGCTTTCTTT
CDR3aa: CASSLGQGYTEAFF

d_gene: TRBD1
j_gene: TRBJ2-7
abundance: .
v_gene: TRBV11-2
CDR3nt: TGTGCCAGCAGCTTAGAAACAGGGGGCTACGAGCAGTACTTC
CDR3aa: CASSLETGGYEQYF

d_gene: .
j_gene: TRBJ1-1
abundance: once
v_gene: TRBV18
CDR3nt: TGTGCCAGCTCACCAAGGGGACAACTTGAAGCTTTCTTT
CDR3aa: CASSPRGQLEAFF

d_gene: TRBD1
j_gene: TRBJ1-2
abundance: .
v_gene: TRBV18
CDR3nt: TGTGCCAGCTCACCTACCGGGACAGGGGATGGCTACACCTTC
CDR3aa: CASSPTGTGDGYTF

d_gene: TRBD2
j_gene: TRBJ2-5
abundance: .
v_gene: TRBV4-1
CDR3nt: TGCGCCAGCAGCCAAGGAGCCGGGGCTAGCGGAAAAGAGACCCAGTACTTC
CDR3aa: CASSQGAGASGKETQYF

d_gene: .
j_gene: TRBJ2-5
abundance: .
v_gene: TRBV5-1
CDR3nt: TGCGCCAGCAGCTCCGACGGGACGAGGAGAGAGACCCAGTACTTC
CDR3aa: CASSSDGTRRETQYF

d_gene: .
j_gene: TRBJ2-7
abundance: .
v_gene: TRBV11-3
CDR3nt: TGTGCCAGCAGCTTGGGAAGGTCCGACGAGCAGTACTTC
CDR3aa: CASSLGRSDEQYF

d_gene: .
j_gene: TRBJ2-7
abundance: .
v_gene: TRBV29-1
CDR3nt: TGCAGCCAAGGGAGGCGCTTCTCCTACGAGCAGTACTTC
CDR3aa: CSQGRRFSYEQYF

d_gene: .
j_gene: TRBJ1-1
abundance: .
v_gene: TRBV7-9
CDR3nt: TGTGCCAGCAGCTTAGTCGACACTGAAGCTTTCTTT
CDR3aa: CASSLVDTEAFF

d_gene: TRBD2
j_gene: TRBJ2-7
abundance: once
v_gene: TRBV6-1
CDR3nt: TGTGCCAGCAGTGACCTAACTAGCGGGACCCCCTACGAGCAGTACTTC
CDR3aa: CASSDLTSGTPYEQYF

d_gene: TRBD2
j_gene: TRBJ2-5
abundance: .
v_gene: TRBV30
CDR3nt: TGTGCCTGGACGACTAGCGGGCACCAAGAGACCCAGTACTTC
CDR3aa: CAWTTSGHQETQYF

d_gene: .
j_gene: TRBJ2-7
abundance: .
v_gene: TRBV24-1
CDR3nt: TGTGCCACCAGTGACCCGGACAGCTCCTACGAGCAGTACTTC
CDR3aa: CATSDPDSSYEQYF

d_gene: TRBD2
j_gene: TRBJ2-7
abundance: .
v_gene: TRBV6-6
CDR3nt: TGTGCCAGCAGTCGCCGGGGGGGGTACGAGCAGTACTTC
CDR3aa: CASSRRGGYEQYF

d_gene: TRBD1
j_gene: TRBJ1-3
abundance: .
v_gene: TRBV19
CDR3nt: TGTGCCAGTACCACCGGGACAGCCGGAAACACCATATATTTT
CDR3aa: CASTTGTAGNTIYF

d_gene: .
j_gene: TRBJ2-6
abundance: .
v_gene: TRBV27
CDR3nt: TGTGCCAGCAGTGTCTCTGGGGCCAACGTCCTGACTTTC
CDR3aa: CASSVSGANVLTF

d_gene: TRBD2
j_gene: TRBJ2-2
abundance: .
v_gene: TRBV5-1
CDR3nt: TGCGCCAGCAGCCTTGGGGGGGCGAACACCGGGGAGCTGTTTTTT
CDR3aa: CASSLGGANTGELFF

d_gene: TRBD2
j_gene: TRBJ2-1
abundance: .
v_gene: TRBV19
CDR3nt: TGTGCCAGTAGTACCGGGACTAGCACCGGCGATGAGCAGTTCTTC
CDR3aa: CASSTGTSTGDEQFF

d_gene: .
j_gene: TRBJ1-5
abundance: .
v_gene: TRBV5-6
CDR3nt: TGTGCCAGCAGCTCATCGTGGACAGCACCGCGTCTTAGCAATCAGCCCCAGCATTTT
CDR3aa: CASSSSWTAPRLSNQPQHF

d_gene: TRBD2
j_gene: TRBJ2-3
abundance: .
v_gene: TRBV28
CDR3nt: TGTGCCAGCAGTTCGACTAGCGGTTCAGATACGCAGTATTTT
CDR3aa: CASSSTSGSDTQYF

d_gene: TRBD2
j_gene: TRBJ2-1
abundance: .
v_gene: TRBV19
CDR3nt: TGTGCCAGTAGGGCTCAGCGGGGACCGAATGAGCAGTTCTTC
CDR3aa: CASRAQRGPNEQFF

d_gene: .
j_gene: TRBJ1-1
abundance: .
v_gene: TRBV4-2
CDR3nt: TGTGCCAGCAGCCAGAGTCAGGGCCGTTACACTGAAGCTTTCTTT
CDR3aa: CASSQSQGRYTEAFF